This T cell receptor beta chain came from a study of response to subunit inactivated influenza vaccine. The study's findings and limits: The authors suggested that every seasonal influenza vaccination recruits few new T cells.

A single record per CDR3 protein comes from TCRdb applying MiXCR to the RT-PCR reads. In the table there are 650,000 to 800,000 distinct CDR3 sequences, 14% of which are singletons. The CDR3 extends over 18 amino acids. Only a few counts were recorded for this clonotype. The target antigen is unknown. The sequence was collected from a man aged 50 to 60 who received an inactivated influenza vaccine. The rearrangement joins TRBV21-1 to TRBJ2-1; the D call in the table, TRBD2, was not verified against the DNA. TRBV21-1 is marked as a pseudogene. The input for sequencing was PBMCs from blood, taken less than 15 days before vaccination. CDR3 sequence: CASSKGGGRAGGGYEQFF. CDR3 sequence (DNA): TGTGCCAGCAGCAAAGGAGGCGGGAGGGCGGGAGGAGGATATGAGCAGTTCTTC.